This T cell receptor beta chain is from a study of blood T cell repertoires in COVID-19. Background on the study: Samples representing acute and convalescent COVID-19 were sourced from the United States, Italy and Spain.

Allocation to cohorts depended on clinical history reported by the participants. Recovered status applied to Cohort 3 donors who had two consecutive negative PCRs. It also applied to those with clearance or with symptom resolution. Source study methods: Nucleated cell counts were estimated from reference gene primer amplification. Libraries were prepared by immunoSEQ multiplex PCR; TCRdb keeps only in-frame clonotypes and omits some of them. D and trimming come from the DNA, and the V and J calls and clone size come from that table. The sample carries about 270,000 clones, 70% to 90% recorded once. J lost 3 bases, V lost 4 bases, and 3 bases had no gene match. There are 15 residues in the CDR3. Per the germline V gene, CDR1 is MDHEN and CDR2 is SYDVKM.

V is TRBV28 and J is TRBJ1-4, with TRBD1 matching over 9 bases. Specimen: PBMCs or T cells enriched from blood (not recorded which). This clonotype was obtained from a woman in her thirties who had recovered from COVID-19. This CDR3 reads CASSSRQGANEKLFF. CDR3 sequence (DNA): TGTGCCAGCAGTTCGAGACAGGGGGCTAATGAAAAACTGTTTTTT.